This T cell receptor beta chain derives from a study of cytomegalovirus exposure and HLA in healthy donors. The ends were cut back, 6 bases at V and 3 bases at J, with 20 bases in the middle. Per the germline V gene, CDR1 is MNHNY and CDR2 is SVGAGI (reference sequence). The CDR3 contains 16 residues. This PCR relied on a set of 60 Vbeta primers and 13 Jbeta primers. Using immunoSEQ multiplex PCR, the repertoire was profiled, and TCRdb retains in-frame clones only, with some absent. The data contain approximately 180,000 clones, 55% to 75% of them singletons. The sequenced material came from PBMCs. The TCR sequence derives from a human donor in good health. The chain joins TRBV6-6 to TRBJ2-5, with TRBD2 as a possible D gene (7 bases). DNA of the CDR3: TGTGCCAGCAGCCCGGGGAGGGGGGGGACCGAAGAGACCCAGTACTTC. Translation gives CASSPGRGGTEETQYF.